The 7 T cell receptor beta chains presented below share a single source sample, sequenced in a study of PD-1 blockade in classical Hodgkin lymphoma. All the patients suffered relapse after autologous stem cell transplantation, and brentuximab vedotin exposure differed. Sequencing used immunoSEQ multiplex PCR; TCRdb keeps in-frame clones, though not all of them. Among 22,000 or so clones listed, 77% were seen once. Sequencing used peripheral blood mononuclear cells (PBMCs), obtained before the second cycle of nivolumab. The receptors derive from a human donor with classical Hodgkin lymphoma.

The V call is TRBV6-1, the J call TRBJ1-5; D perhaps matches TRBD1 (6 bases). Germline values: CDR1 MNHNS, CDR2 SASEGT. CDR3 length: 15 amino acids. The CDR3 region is CVTNTGTPSYGPQHF. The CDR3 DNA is TGTGTCACCAATACCGGGACACCGAGTTATGGGCCCCAGCATTTT.

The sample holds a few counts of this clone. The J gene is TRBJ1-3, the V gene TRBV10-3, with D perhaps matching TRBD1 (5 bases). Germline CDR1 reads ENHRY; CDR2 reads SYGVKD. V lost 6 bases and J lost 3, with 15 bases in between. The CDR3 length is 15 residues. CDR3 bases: TGTGCCATCAGGGGACCCCGGGAAGATGGAAACACCATATATTTT. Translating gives CAIRGPREDGNTIYF.

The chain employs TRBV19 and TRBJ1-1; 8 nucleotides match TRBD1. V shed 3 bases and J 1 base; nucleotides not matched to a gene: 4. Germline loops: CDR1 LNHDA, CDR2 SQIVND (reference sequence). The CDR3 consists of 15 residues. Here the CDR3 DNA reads TGTGCCAGTAGTATCCTGACAGGGGCGAACACTGAAGCTTTCTTT. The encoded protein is CASSILTGANTEAFF.

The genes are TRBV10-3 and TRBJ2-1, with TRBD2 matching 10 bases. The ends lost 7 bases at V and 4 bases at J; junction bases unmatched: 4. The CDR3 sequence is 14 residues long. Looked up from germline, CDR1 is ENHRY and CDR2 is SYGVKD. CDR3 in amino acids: CAIIRTSGYNEQFF. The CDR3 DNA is TGTGCCATCATCCGGACTAGCGGATACAATGAGCAGTTCTTC.

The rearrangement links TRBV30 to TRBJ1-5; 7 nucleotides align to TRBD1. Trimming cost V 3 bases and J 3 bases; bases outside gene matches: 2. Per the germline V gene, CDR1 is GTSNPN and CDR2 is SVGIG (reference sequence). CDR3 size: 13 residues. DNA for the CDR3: TGTGCCTGGAGCGGGACAGTCAATCAGCCCCAGCATTTT. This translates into CAWSGTVNQPQHF.

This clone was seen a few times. The CDR3 reads CASSLEGQGARLAQYF. The CDR3 bases are TGTGCCAGCAGCTTAGAGGGACAGGGGGCGCGGCTGGCCCAGTACTTC. The rearrangement links TRBV7-6 to TRBJ2-5, with 12 bases aligning to TRBD1. The CDR3 runs to 16 residues. V shed 1 base, J shed 9 bases, and the junction held 9 bases outside the gene matches. Germline assignment: CDR1 SGHVS and CDR2 FNYEAQ. The full variable domain, with the rest looked up from reference TRBV7-6 and TRBJ2-5, is GAGVSQSPRYKVTKRGQDVALRCDPISGHVSLYWYRQALGQGPEFLTYFNYEAQQDKSGLPNDRFSAERPEGSISTLTIQRTEQRDSAMYRCASSLEGQGARLAQYFGPGTRLLVL.

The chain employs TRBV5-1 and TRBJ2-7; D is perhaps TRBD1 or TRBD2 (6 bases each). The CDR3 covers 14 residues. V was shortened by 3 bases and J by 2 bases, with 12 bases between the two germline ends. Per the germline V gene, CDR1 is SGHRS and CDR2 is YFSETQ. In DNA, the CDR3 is TGCGCCAGCAGCTCCGGGGGCCCCCCCTACGAGCAGTACTTC. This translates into CASSSGGPPYEQYF. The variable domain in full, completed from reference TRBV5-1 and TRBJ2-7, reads KAGVTQTPRYLIKTRGQQVTLSCSPISGHRSVSWYQQTPGQGLQFLFEYFSETQRNKGNFPGRFSGRQFSNSRSEMNVSTLELGDSALYLCASSSGGPPYEQYFGPGTRLTVT.